This T cell receptor (beta chain) derives from a study of regulatory T cells in long-lasting Graves disease. The time point denotes: newly diagnosed GD, antithyroid drugs for less than 3 months. PBMC-extracted RNA yielded the TCR library. iRepertoire HTBI primers and Arm-PCR of CDR3 regions built TCR beta libraries. TCRdb re-analysed the multiplex PCR reads in MiXCR, keeping a single row per CDR3 protein. The repertoire has around 470,000 distinct CDR3 sequences, roughly 15% of them found once; the top ten carry under 20%. The CDR3 has 14 residues. CDR1 SQVTM and CDR2 ANQGSEA come from the germline V gene. There are a few counts of this clonotype. A single base separates this from a much larger clone, so it may be a read error. The sample was also linked to a second study, of T cells in Graves' hyperthyroidism and ophthalmopathy.

Sequenced material: peripheral blood mononuclear cells (PBMCs), taken at new diagnosis, from a patient treated with antithyroid drugs. The sequence was obtained from a woman aged 50 to 60 with Graves disease. The chain employs TRBV29-1 and TRBJ2-2; TRBD2 agrees at 7 bases. The CDR3 DNA reads TGCAACGTCCAAGCGGGGTCTGACACCGGGGAGCTGTTTTTT. Translation gives CNVQAGSDTGELFF.